Shown below are 18 T cell receptor beta chains from a single sample sequenced in a study of T cell responses to AZD1222 COVID-19 vaccine. TCRdb's copy holds only in-frame clones and misses some; the assay was immunoSEQ multiplex PCR. The profile shows under 130,000 clones, roughly 91% of them singletons. The sample here was peripheral blood, taken on day 0 of AZD1222 vaccination. The receptors stem from an adult in good health.

The gene calls are TRBV7-2 and TRBJ1-1, with 10 bases identical to TRBD1. The CDR3 runs 14 residues. Germline-derived CDR1 and CDR2 are SGHTA and FQGNSA. The V segment lost 5 bases and the J segment 3 bases; nucleotides outside the gene matches: 3. CDR3 sequence reads: CASSVTGGYTEAFF. CDR3 DNA sequence: TGTGCCAGCAGCGTGACAGGGGGCTACACTGAAGCTTTCTTT.

The V and J genes are TRBV18 and TRBJ2-7, with D possibly being TRBD1 (5 bases). V lost 5 bases and J lost 5, with 16 bases in between. Germline CDR1 and CDR2: KGHSH and LQKENI. The CDR3 is 14 amino acids. CDR3 in amino acids: CASSLAGPTNEQYF. The CDR3, as DNA: TGTGCCAGCTCATTGGCAGGGCCGACCAACGAGCAGTACTTC.

This clone was observed a single time. The chain carries TRBV13 and TRBJ2-7; 8 bases match TRBD2. The CDR3 is 14 amino acids. With V trimmed by 2 bases and J by 1 base, 1 base remained unmatched. Per the germline V gene, CDR1 is PRHDT and CDR2 is FYEKMQ (reference sequence). This chain's CDR3 is CASSLPGGSYEQYF. The DNA for the CDR3 is TGTGCCAGCAGCTTACCGGGGGGGTCCTACGAGCAGTACTTC.

The V call is TRBV10-1, the J call TRBJ1-4, with 7 bases lining up with TRBD1. The CDR3 contains 13 residues. With 0 bases clipped from V and 8 bases from J, the junction kept 0 bases outside the gene matches. CDR1 is WNHNN, CDR2 SYGVQD, per germline (reference sequence). CDR3 sequence: CASSESDREKLFF. The CDR3 DNA reads TGCGCCAGCAGTGAGTCGGACAGGGAAAAACTGTTTTTT.

The chain combines TRBV2 with TRBJ1-2; D unresolved. Germline values: CDR1 SNHLY, CDR2 FYNNEI. V was trimmed by 2 bases and J by 8 bases, leaving 12 bases between them. The CDR3 has 13 residues. CDR3 DNA sequence: TGTGCCAGCAGTGAAAGTCCAGTCGGCGGCTACACCTTC. Its translation is CASSESPVGGYTF. Supplemented by reference TRBV2 and TRBJ1-2, the full variable domain reads EPEVTQTPSHQVTQMGQEVILRCVPISNHLYFYWYRQILGQKVEFLVSFYNNEISEKSEIFDDQFSVERPDGSNFTLKIRSTKLEDSAMYFCASSESPVGGYTFGSGTRLTVV.

The V gene is TRBV18, the J gene TRBJ2-2, with D possibly matching TRBD2 (5 bases). V lost 2 bases, J lost 3 bases, and 13 bases lay in between. This CDR3 is 16 amino acids long. Germline CDR1 reads KGHSH; CDR2 reads LQKENI. CDR3 sequence: CASSPGLLTDTGELFF. CDR3 DNA: TGTGCCAGCTCACCAGGACTTCTCACGGACACCGGGGAGCTGTTTTTT.

The rearrangement uses TRBV6-5 and TRBJ1-2, with D maybe TRBD1 (5 bases). Germline CDR1 MNHEY, CDR2 SVGAGI. Between the trimmed V and J ends, which lost 0 bases and 1 base, there was a span of 9 bases. The CDR3 covers 15 residues. CDR3 loop: CASSYSKGHNYGYTF. CDR3 DNA sequence: TGTGCCAGCAGTTACTCGAAAGGACATAACTATGGCTACACCTTC.

The rearrangement joins TRBV7-9 to TRBJ1-2; maybe TRBD1 (6 bases). CDR1 and CDR2 (germline): SEHNR, FQNEAQ (reference sequence). The CDR3 spans 19 residues. Trimming cost V 1 base and J 0 bases, with 21 bases left between them. The chain's CDR3 is CASSLGKLRDTQANYGYTF. The CDR3 DNA follows: TGTGCCAGCAGCTTAGGCAAACTCCGGGACACCCAAGCTAACTATGGCTACACCTTC.

A single count supports this clone. The chain carries TRBV27 and TRBJ1-2; 7 bases are a match to TRBD1. Trimming cost V 2 bases and J 9 bases; bases outside gene matches: 9. The germline CDR1 and CDR2 sequences are MNHEY and SMNVEV (reference sequence). CDR3 length: 14 amino acids. The CDR3 DNA is TGTGCCAGCAGTTTAGGAGCAGGGGGTAGGAGCTACACCTTC. Translating it yields CASSLGAGGRSYTF.

V and J are TRBV28 and TRBJ2-7; TRBD2 agrees at 10 bases. The ends lost 6 bases at V and 1 base at J; junction bases unmatched: 6. Germline CDR1 MDHEN, CDR2 SYDVKM. The CDR3 totals 15 residues. CDR3 DNA sequence: TGTGCCAGCAGAGAGGGACTAGCGCAATCCTACGAGCAGTACTTC. Translated, it gives CASREGLAQSYEQYF.

This rearrangement joins TRBV6-5 to TRBJ1-1; no clear D. V shed 7 bases and J shed 4 bases, with 7 bases lying between them. The CDR3 is 11 amino acids. Germline assignment: CDR1 MNHEY and CDR2 SVGAGI. The CDR3 DNA sequence: TGTGCCAGCATCCACCTCACTGAAGCTTTCTTT. Translation: CASIHLTEAFF.

This clone appeared a single time. This chain uses TRBV4-3 with TRBJ2-2, with 11 bases aligning to TRBD2. Trimming removed 4 bases from V and 4 bases from J; junction bases left unmatched: 2. Germline V gene lookup returns CDR1 LGHNA and CDR2 YSLEER. The CDR3 runs 15 residues. The CDR3, as DNA: TGCGCCAGCAGCCCCGGGACTAGCGGCACCGGGGAGCTGTTTTTT. Its protein product is CASSPGTSGTGELFF.

The V and J genes are TRBV28 and TRBJ1-6, with 9 bases matching TRBD1. The ends lost 8 bases at V and 7 bases at J; junction bases unmatched: 3. Germline loops: CDR1 MDHEN, CDR2 SYDVKM. The CDR3 has 13 residues. CDR3 in DNA: TGTGCCAGCGGAGGGACAGGGAATTCACCCCTCCACTTT. Residues: CASGGTGNSPLHF.

The genes are TRBV19 and TRBJ2-3; TRBD2 might be the D (5 bases). Looked up from germline, CDR1 is LNHDA and CDR2 is SQIVND (reference sequence). This CDR3 has 19 residues. V gave up 6 bases and J gave up 1 base, with 26 bases separating them. The CDR3 protein is CASSRLGLGWERGTDTQYF. In DNA form, the CDR3 reads TGTGCCAGTAGCCGCCTCGGCCTTGGGTGGGAGAGGGGCACAGATACGCAGTATTTT.

The V and J genes are TRBV2 and TRBJ1-1; unclear D gene. The V end lost 10 bases, the J end lost 0 bases, and 15 bases lay between the germline ends. Germline V CDR1 and CDR2: SNHLY, FYNNEI. The CDR3 loop spans 14 amino acids. The CDR3 sequence is CATANQVLNTEAFF. The CDR3 DNA reads as TGTGCCACCGCGAACCAGGTTCTGAACACTGAAGCTTTCTTT.

There are a few counts of this clone. The V and J genes are TRBV5-6 and TRBJ2-1, with 11 bases that match TRBD2. V shed 4 bases and J 6 bases; nucleotides not matched to a gene: 6. The CDR3 runs to 15 residues. Germline V lookup: CDR1 SGHDT, CDR2 YYEEEE. The CDR3 region has the DNA TGTGCCAGCAGCCCGGGACTAGCGGCTCGCAATGAGCAGTTCTTC. As protein: CASSPGLAARNEQFF. The entire variable domain, with the rest obtained from reference TRBV5-6 and TRBJ2-1, is as follows: DAGVTQSPTHLIKTRGQQVTLRCSPKSGHDTVSWYQQALGQGPQFIFQYYEEEERQRGNFPDRFSGHQFPNYSSELNVNALLLGDSALYLCASSPGLAARNEQFFGPGTRLTVL.

The chain recombines TRBV6-5 with TRBJ1-1; a possible D gene is TRBD1 (6 bases). Per the germline V gene, CDR1 is MNHEY and CDR2 is SVGAGI. CDR3 length: 12 amino acids. Deletions cut 10 bases from V and 5 bases from J, with 14 bases between. The CDR3 DNA is TGTGCCACCAAACAGGGAGTTACTGAAGCTTTCTTT. This encodes CATKQGVTEAFF.

This clone was observed once. The chain combines TRBV29-1 with TRBJ2-5, with D perhaps being TRBD1 or TRBD2 (5 bases each). This CDR3 is 15 amino acids long. Trimming stripped 6 bases from V and 5 bases from J, with 22 bases between. Looked up from germline, CDR1 is SQVTM and CDR2 is ANQGSEA. The CDR3 region is CSVPPPQGAQETQYF. The CDR3 DNA follows: TGCAGCGTCCCTCCCCCCCAGGGAGCACAGGAGACCCAGTACTTC. Variable domain in full (rest from reference TRBV29-1 and TRBJ2-5): SAVISQKPSRDICQRGTSLTIQCQVDSQVTMMFWYRQQPGQSLTLIATANQGSEATYESGFVIDKFPISRPNLTFSTLTVSNMSPEDSSIYLCSVPPPQGAQETQYFGPGTRLLVL.